This TCR beta chain is from a study of blood T cells in healthy people across ages. Whole-study findings and limits: Comparison with aged donors showed that long-lived donors had more naive CD4+ cells and higher diversity. Roughly linear declines in TCR beta diversity per million T cells occurred with age.

A sample-barcoded 5' primer and a J-beta primer mix were used in a second PCR of about 7 to 11 cycles. A template-switch adaptor containing 12 random nucleotides labeled each cDNA molecule. TCRdb reprocessed the 5' RACE reads with MiXCR, giving one entry per CDR3 protein. Here the sample spans approximately 1.5 million distinct CDR3 sequences, about 42% being singletons. CDR3 length: 17 residues. CDR1 is SGHRS, CDR2 YFSETQ, per germline. V shed 0 bases, J shed 1 base, and the junction held 4 bases outside the gene matches. This clonotype was seen more than once but under ten times. Its antigen is undetermined. The authors extracted at least 5 micrograms of total RNA per sample.

The sequence came from a woman under 30 in good health. The chain has TRBV5-1 and TRBJ2-7, with TRBD2 identical over 13 bases. The sequencing input was blood. The CDR3 loop reads CASSLGTSGGRSYEQYF. CDR3 in DNA: TGCGCCAGCAGCTTGGGGACTAGCGGGGGCCGTTCCTACGAGCAGTACTTC.